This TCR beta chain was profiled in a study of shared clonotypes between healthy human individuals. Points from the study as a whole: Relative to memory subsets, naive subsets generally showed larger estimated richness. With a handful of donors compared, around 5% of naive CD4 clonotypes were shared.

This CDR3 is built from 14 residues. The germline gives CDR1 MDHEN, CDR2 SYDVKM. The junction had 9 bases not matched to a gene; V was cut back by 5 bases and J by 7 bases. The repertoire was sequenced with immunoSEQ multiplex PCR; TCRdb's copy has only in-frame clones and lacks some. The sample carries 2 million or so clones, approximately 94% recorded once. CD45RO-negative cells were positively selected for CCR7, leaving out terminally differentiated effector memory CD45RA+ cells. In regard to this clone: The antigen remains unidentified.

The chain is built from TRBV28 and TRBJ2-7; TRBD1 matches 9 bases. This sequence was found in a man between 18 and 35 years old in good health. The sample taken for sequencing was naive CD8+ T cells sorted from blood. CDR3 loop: CASSMRTGDQEQYF. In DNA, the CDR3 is TGTGCCAGCAGTATGAGGACAGGGGACCAGGAGCAGTACTTC.